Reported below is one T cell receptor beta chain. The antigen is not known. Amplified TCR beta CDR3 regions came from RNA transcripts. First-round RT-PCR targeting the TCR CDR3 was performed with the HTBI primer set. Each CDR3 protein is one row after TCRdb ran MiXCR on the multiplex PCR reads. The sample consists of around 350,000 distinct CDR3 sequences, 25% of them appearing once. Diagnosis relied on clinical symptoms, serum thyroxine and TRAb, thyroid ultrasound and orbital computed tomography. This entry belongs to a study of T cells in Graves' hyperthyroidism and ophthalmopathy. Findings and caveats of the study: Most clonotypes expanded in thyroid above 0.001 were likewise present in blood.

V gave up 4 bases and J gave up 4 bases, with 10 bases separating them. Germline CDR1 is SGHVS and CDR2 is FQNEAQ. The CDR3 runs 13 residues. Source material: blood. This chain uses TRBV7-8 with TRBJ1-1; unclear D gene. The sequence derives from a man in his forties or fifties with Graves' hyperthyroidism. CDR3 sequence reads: CASSSEWGTEAFF. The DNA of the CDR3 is TGTGCCAGCAGCTCCGAATGGGGCACTGAAGCTTTCTTT. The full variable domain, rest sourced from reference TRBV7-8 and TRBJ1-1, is GAGVSQSPRYKVAKRGQDVALRCDPISGHVSLFWYQQALGQGPEFLTYFQNEAQLDKSGLPSDRFFAERPEGSVSTLKIQRTQQEDSAVYLCASSSEWGTEAFFGQGTRLTVV.